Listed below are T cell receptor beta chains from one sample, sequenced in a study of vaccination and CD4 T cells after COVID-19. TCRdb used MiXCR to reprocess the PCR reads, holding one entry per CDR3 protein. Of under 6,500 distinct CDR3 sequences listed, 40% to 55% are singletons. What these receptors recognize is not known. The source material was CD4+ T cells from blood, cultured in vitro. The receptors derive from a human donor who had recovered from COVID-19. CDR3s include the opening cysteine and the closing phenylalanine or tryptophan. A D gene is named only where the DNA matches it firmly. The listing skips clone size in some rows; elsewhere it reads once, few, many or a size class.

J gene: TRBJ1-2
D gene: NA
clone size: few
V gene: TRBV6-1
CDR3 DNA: TGTGCCAGCAGTGAAGGGCAGTTTGTATCCTATGGCTACACCTTC
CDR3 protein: CASSEGQFVSYGYTF

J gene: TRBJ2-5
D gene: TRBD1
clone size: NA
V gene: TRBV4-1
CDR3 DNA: TGCGCCAGCAGCCAAGATAAATCCGGGACAGGGGGAAGGGAGACCCAGTACTTC
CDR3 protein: CASSQDKSGTGGRETQYF

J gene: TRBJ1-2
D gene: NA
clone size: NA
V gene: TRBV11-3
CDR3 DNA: TGTGCCAGCAGCCTCGGCGTTGGTGGCTACACCTTC
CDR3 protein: CASSLGVGGYTF

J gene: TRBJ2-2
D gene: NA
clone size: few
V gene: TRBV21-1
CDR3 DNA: TGTGCCAGCAGCAAAACACGGAACACCGGGGAGCTGTTTTTT
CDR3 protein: CASSKTRNTGELFF

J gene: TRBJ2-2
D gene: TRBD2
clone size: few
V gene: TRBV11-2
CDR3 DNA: TGTGCCAGCAGCCCCCGAGGAGCGGGGGATCCCACCGGGGAGCTGTTTTTT
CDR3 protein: CASSPRGAGDPTGELFF

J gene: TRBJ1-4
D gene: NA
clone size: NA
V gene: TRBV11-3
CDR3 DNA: TGTGCCAGCAGCTCCGCAGGGTTGGCTAATGAAAAACTGTTTTTT
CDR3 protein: CASSSAGLANEKLFF

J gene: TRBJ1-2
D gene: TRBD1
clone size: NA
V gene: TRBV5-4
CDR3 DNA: TGTGCCAGCAGCCCCGCACGACAGGGTCGAGGCTATGGCTACACCTTC
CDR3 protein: CASSPARQGRGYGYTF

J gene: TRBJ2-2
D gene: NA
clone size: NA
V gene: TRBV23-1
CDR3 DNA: TGCGCCAGCAGTCAATCGCGGGCACCTAATCGCGGCACCGGGGAGCTGTTTTTT
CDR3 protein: CASSQSRAPNRGTGELFF

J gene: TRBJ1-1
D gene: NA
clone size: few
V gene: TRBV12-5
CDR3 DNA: TGTGCTAGTGGTTTGGTACTGACAGCTCAACCCACTGAAGCTTTCTTT
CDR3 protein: CASGLVLTAQPTEAFF

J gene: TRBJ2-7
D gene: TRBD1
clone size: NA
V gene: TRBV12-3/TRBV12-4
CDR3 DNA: TGTGCCAGCAGTTCCAACGATGGACAGGGGAACCCTTACGAGCAGTACTTC
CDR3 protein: CASSSNDGQGNPYEQYF

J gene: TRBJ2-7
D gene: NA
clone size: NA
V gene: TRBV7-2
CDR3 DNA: TGTGCCAGCAGCCCGAAACCTTACGAGCAGTACTTC
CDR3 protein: CASSPKPYEQYF

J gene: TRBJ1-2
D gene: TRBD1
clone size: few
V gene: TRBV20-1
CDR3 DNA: TGCAGTGCCATCGGGACAGGGCAGAACTATGGCTACACCTTC
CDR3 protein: CSAIGTGQNYGYTF

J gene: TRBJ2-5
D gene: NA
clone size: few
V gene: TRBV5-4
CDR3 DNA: TGTGCCAGCAGCTTGGCAGGGCAGGTCGAGACCCAGTACTTC
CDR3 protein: CASSLAGQVETQYF

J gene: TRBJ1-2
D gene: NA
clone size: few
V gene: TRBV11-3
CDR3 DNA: TGTGCCAGCAGCTTAGTTGGTGACTATGGCTACACCTTC
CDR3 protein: CASSLVGDYGYTF

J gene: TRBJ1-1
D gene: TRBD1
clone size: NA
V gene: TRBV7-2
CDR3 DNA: TGTGCCAGCAGCTTAACCGGGATCAGGGGGGCAAGGACTGAAGCTTTCTTT
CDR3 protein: CASSLTGIRGARTEAFF

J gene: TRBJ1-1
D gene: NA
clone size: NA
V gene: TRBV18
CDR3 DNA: TGTGCCAGCTCACCAGGGATAAACGTTGCTATGAACACTGAAGCTTTCTTT
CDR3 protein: CASSPGINVAMNTEAFF

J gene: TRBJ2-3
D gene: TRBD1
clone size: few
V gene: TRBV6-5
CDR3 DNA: TGTGCCAGCAGTTTGGTAGGGACAGGGTTCACAGATACGCAGTATTTT
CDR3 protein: CASSLVGTGFTDTQYF

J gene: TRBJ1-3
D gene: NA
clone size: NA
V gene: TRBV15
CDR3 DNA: TGTCCCACCGCGAAGGAGGGGGAGGCTGGAAACACCATATATTTT
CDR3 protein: CPTAKEGEAGNTIYF

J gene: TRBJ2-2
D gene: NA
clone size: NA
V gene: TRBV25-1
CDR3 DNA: TGTGCCAGCAGTGAAGGAATCCTTGGTGGCGGGGAGCTGTTTTTT
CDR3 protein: CASSEGILGGGELFF

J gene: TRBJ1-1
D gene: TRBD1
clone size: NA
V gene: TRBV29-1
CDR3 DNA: TGCAGCGTTCAAGGGACAGGGATTTCTTTCTTT
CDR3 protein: CSVQGTGISFF

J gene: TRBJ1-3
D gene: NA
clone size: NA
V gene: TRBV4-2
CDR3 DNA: TGTGCCAGCAGCCAATACCAAAGTGGTTCCGATGGAAACACCATATATTTT
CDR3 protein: CASSQYQSGSDGNTIYF

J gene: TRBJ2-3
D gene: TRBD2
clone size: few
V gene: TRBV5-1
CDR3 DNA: TGCGCCAGCAGCTCTAGACTAGCGGGCTACACAGATACGCAGTATTTT
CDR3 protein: CASSSRLAGYTDTQYF

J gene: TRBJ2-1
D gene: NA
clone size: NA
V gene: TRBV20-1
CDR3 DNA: TGCAGTGCTAGAGAAGGATGGGGGACCCTTGGGATCAATGAGCAGTTCTTC
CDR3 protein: CSAREGWGTLGINEQFF

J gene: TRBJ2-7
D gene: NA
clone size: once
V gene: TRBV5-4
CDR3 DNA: TGTGCCAGCAGCTTGGGCCTGCAGCCCTCCTACGAGCAGTACTTC
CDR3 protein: CASSLGLQPSYEQYF

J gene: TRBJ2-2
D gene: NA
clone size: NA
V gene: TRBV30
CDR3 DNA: TGTGCCTGGAGTCCCCAGACCGGGGAGCTGTTTTTT
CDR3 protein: CAWSPQTGELFF

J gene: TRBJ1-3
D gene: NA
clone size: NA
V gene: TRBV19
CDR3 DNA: TGTGCCACCACCAGAGAGGGAGGTATCAGAAACACCATATATTTT
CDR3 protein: CATTREGGIRNTIYF

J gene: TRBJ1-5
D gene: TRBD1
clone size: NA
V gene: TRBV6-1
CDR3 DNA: TGTGCCAGCAGTGGGAGCCGGGACAGGGGCGCTACAAGCAATCAGCCCCAGCATTTT
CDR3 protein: CASSGSRDRGATSNQPQHF

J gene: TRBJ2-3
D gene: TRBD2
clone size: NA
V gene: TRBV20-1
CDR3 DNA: TGCAGTGCTGGACGCTGGACGGGGGGGCTATATACGCAGTATTTT
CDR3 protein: CSAGRWTGGLYTQYF

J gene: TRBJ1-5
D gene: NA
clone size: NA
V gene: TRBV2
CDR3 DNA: TGTGCCAGCAGGGACAGAAGCAATCAGCCCCAGCATTTT
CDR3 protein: CASRDRSNQPQHF

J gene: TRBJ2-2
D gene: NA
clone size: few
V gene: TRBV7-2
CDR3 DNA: TGTGCCAGCAGCTTAGCGTACGGCAGCGCGAACACCGGGGAGCTGTTTTTT
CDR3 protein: CASSLAYGSANTGELFF

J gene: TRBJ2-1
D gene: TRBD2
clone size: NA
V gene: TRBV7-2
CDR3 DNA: TGTGCCAGCAGCTTAGACCCTAGCGGGGGGGCTCGTGAGCAGTTCTTC
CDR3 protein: CASSLDPSGGAREQFF

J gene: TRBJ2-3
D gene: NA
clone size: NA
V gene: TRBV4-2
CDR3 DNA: TGTGCCAGCAGCCTGAGTTTTGGGCGGGGAGGCACAGATACGCAGTATTTT
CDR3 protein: CASSLSFGRGGTDTQYF

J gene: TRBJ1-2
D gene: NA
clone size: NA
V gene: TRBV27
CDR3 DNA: TGTGCCAGCAGCTTCGGGTCGGGGGGGTACTACACCTTC
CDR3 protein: CASSFGSGGYYTF

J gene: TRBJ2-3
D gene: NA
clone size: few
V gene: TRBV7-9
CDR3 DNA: TGTGCCAGCAGCTCCGATGGGCAGGGGAGCACAGATACGCAGTATTTT
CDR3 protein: CASSSDGQGSTDTQYF

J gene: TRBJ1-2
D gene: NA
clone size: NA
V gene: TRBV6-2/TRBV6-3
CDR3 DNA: TGTGCCAGCAGTACCGCAAGGGCAGGCCTCTATGGCTACACCTTC
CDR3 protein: CASSTARAGLYGYTF

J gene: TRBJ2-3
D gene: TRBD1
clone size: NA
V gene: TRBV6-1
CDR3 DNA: TGTGCCAGCAGTGAAGTTCGGACAGGGACCACAGATACGCAGTATTTT
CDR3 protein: CASSEVRTGTTDTQYF

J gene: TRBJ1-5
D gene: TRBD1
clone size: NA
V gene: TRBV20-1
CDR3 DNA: TGCAGTGCTAGAGGCATCGGACAGGCTAGCAATCAGCCCCAGCATTTT
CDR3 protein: CSARGIGQASNQPQHF

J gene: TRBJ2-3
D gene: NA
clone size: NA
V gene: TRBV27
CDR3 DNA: TGTGCCAGCAGTCCCCGACTAGTGGGGGATACGCAGTATTTT
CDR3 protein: CASSPRLVGDTQYF

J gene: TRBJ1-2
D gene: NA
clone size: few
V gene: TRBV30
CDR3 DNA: TGTGCCTGGACCTCCTTGGCCACGAGGTTGGTCTACACCTTC
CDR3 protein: CAWTSLATRLVYTF

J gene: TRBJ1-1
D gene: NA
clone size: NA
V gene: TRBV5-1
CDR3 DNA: TGCGCCAGCAGCCCAGGACAGAACACTGGAGCTTTCTTT
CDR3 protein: CASSPGQNTGAFF

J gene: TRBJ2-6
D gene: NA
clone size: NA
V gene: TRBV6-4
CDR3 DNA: TGTGCCAGCAGTCAAAACTCTGGGGCCAACGTCCTGACTTTC
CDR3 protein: CASSQNSGANVLTF

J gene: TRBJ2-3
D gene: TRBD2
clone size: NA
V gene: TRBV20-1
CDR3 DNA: TGCAGTGCTACTAGTCGACCCCAGGGGCTAGCGGGGATCACAGATACGCAGTATTTT
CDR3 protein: CSATSRPQGLAGITDTQYF

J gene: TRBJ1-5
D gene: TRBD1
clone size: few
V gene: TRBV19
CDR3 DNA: TGTGCCAGTAGTACCTCGGGACAGTCAAGTCAGCCCCAGCATTTT
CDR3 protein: CASSTSGQSSQPQHF

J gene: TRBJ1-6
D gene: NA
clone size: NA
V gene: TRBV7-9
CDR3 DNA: TGTGCCAGTGGGACGGACTATAATTCACCCCTCCACTTT
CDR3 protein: CASGTDYNSPLHF